The clone carrying this TCR beta chain came up a few times. What it recognizes is unknown. TCRdb's table, derived via immunoSEQ multiplex PCR, lists solely in-frame clones and lacks some. The sample lists 9,000 to 15,000 clones; about 80% were seen once. CDR1 MDHEN and CDR2 SYDVKM come from the germline V gene. This CDR3 spans 16 amino acids. The V and J ends lost 6 bases and 3 bases, in that order; junction bases with no gene match: 8. The data derive from a study of tumor-infiltrating lymphocytes in localized non-small cell lung cancer. Study-level points and caveats: Only some patients had TCR sequencing, depending on available tissue.

Input material: uninvolved lung tissue not adjacent to the tumor. V usage is TRBV28 and J usage is TRBJ2-1, with TRBD2 matching 10 bases. This TCR derives from a human donor with non-small cell lung cancer. In nucleotides, the CDR3 is TGTGCCAGCAGCACCCCTAGCGGGAGCAGCTACAATGAGCAGTTCTTC. Translation gives CASSTPSGSSYNEQFF.